The next 22 T cell receptor beta chains were all read from a single sample in a study of blood T cell repertoires in COVID-19. Measured with immunoSEQ multiplex PCR; TCRdb has only the in-frame clones, and not every one. The sample includes about 180,000 clones, over 65% of them seen just once. Sequencing was performed on peripheral blood. The receptors originated from a person aged 70 to 85 with COVID-19, enrolled during active disease.

V gene TRBV27 combines with J gene TRBJ1-5, with 7 bases aligning to TRBD1. The CDR3 extends over 14 amino acids. The V gene end was trimmed by 6 bases and the J gene end by 7 bases; junction bases not matched to a gene: 9. Germline V lookup: CDR1 MNHEY, CDR2 SMNVEV (reference sequence). CDR3 DNA: TGTGCCAGCAGCCCTACAGGGGCTGGACAGCCCCAGCATTTT. Protein: CASSPTGAGQPQHF.

This chain links TRBV19 with TRBJ2-4; D perhaps matches TRBD2 (5 bases). Trimming pared 8 bases from V and 2 bases from J, leaving 10 bases between. The CDR3 length is 13 residues. The germline V gene encodes CDR1 LNHDA and CDR2 SQIVND (reference sequence). The CDR3, as DNA: TGTGCCAGTTCGGACTTAACCAAAAACATTCAGTACTTC. Translating gives CASSDLTKNIQYF.

The chain couples TRBV18 to TRBJ2-1; maybe TRBD1 (6 bases). From germline, CDR1 is KGHSH and CDR2 LQKENI. Trimming pared 4 bases from V and 8 bases from J, leaving 18 bases between. This CDR3 spans 15 amino acids. CDR3 sequence: CASSLGWGPGDEQFF. The DNA of the CDR3 is TGTGCCAGCTCACTAGGTTGGGGGCCTGGGGATGAGCAGTTCTTC.

The rearrangement links TRBV19 to TRBJ1-4, with 9 bases lining up with TRBD1. This CDR3 is 14 amino acids long. From germline, CDR1 is LNHDA and CDR2 SQIVND (reference sequence). The trim removed 7 bases at V and 5 bases at J, leaving 5 bases unmatched. CDR3 residues: CASNDRGSNEKLFF. CDR3 in DNA: TGTGCCAGTAACGACAGGGGGTCGAATGAAAAACTGTTTTTT.

The rearrangement links TRBV6-1 to TRBJ2-7; D gene ambiguous. V gave up 5 bases and J gave up 5 bases, with 7 bases separating them. Germline V gene lookup returns CDR1 MNHNS and CDR2 SASEGT. The CDR3 has 11 residues. In DNA, the CDR3 is TGTGCCAGCAGTTATGTTGACGAGCAGTACTTC. As protein: CASSYVDEQYF.

The gene calls are TRBV5-1 and TRBJ2-2; D may be TRBD1 (5 bases). The V and J ends lost 0 bases and 5 bases respectively, with 14 bases between them. Germline assignment: CDR1 SGHRS and CDR2 YFSETQ. The CDR3 is 16 amino acids. CDR3 residues: CASSLVFSSGTGELFF. The CDR3 coding sequence is TGCGCCAGCAGCTTGGTTTTTAGTTCAGGGACCGGGGAGCTGTTTTTT.

The J gene is TRBJ2-1, the V gene TRBV3-1 (or the pseudogene TRBV3-2), with D perhaps matching TRBD2 (6 bases). V was shortened by 4 bases and J by 9 bases, with 22 bases between the two germline ends. This CDR3 region has 16 residues. Germline CDR1 reads LGHDT; CDR2 reads YNNKEL (reference sequence). The chain's CDR3 is CASSRLGGAGTSEQFF. Here the CDR3 DNA reads TGTGCCAGCAGCCGCCTCGGTGGCGCGGGGACCTCTGAGCAGTTCTTC.

The V call is TRBV7-2, the J call TRBJ1-5, with a tentative D call TRBD1 (5 bases). Germline loops: CDR1 SGHTA, CDR2 FQGNSA. The CDR3 spans 15 residues. V lost 1 base and J lost 6, with 13 bases in between. The CDR3 DNA reads TGTGCCAGCAGCTTAGGGGGGGAGAGATTTCAGCCCCAGCATTTT. The encoded protein is CASSLGGERFQPQHF.

The V call is TRBV18, the J call TRBJ2-4; maybe TRBD1 (5 bases). Germline CDR1 is KGHSH and CDR2 is LQKENI. The V gene lost 3 bases and the J gene lost 2 bases, with 17 bases spanning the gap. This CDR3 contains 17 residues. CDR3 sequence reads: CASSPVGASWSKNIQYF. The DNA of the CDR3 is TGTGCCAGCTCACCGGTTGGGGCCTCGTGGTCCAAAAACATTCAGTACTTC.

CDR3 region: CATSISWTGYGGYTF. The CDR3, as DNA: TGTGCCACCAGCATCTCCTGGACAGGGTATGGTGGCTACACCTTC. This sequence joins TRBV15 and TRBJ1-2; the match to TRBD1 covers 8 bases. This CDR3 region has 15 residues. Germline CDR1 and CDR2: LNHNV and YYDKDF (reference sequence). J lost 7 bases, V lost 4 bases, and 11 bases had no gene match.

The chain combines TRBV9 with TRBJ2-7, with D possibly being TRBD2 (5 bases). V lost 0 bases, J lost 2 bases, and 9 bases lay in between. This CDR3 has 14 amino acids. The V gene's germline CDR1 is SGDLS and CDR2 YYNGEE. The CDR3 sequence is CASSVAGEAYEQYF. The CDR3 DNA is TGTGCCAGCAGCGTAGCCGGGGAAGCCTACGAGCAGTACTTC.

This rearrangement joins TRBV5-6 to TRBJ1-5, with 7 bases aligning to TRBD1. Germline CDR1 is SGHDT and CDR2 is YYEEEE. Trimming cost V 0 bases and J 5 bases; bases outside gene matches: 8. The CDR3 covers 16 residues. DNA for the CDR3: TGTGCCAGCAGCTTGGCCAGGGGGACAGCGGATCAGCCCCAGCATTTT. Residues: CASSLARGTADQPQHF.

V is TRBV4-3 and J is TRBJ2-7; 9 bases align to TRBD2. Germline V gene data show CDR1 as LGHNA and CDR2 as YSLEER. J was trimmed by 6 bases and V by 0 bases; bases with no gene match: 9. The CDR3 totals 16 residues. CDR3 residues: CASSQDRGRGGSEQYF. The CDR3 DNA reads as TGCGCCAGCAGCCAAGATCGGGGGCGGGGGGGCTCCGAGCAGTACTTC.

The chain carries TRBV7-3 and TRBJ2-2; 7 positions match TRBD2. The CDR3 consists of 15 residues. Looked up from germline, CDR1 is SGHTA and CDR2 is FQGTGA. The ends lost 5 bases at V and 2 bases at J; junction bases unmatched: 5. CDR3 region: CASSPTSVNTGELFF. CDR3 bases: TGTGCCAGCAGCCCAACTAGCGTAAACACCGGGGAGCTGTTTTTT.

The chain links TRBV5-6 to TRBJ2-6, with TRBD2 as a possible D gene (6 bases). Trimming shortened V by 6 bases and J by 2 bases, and 15 bases separated the two germline ends. Germline V gene lookup returns CDR1 SGHDT and CDR2 YYEEEE. The CDR3 length is 16 residues. CDR3 sequence: CASTHGGMPGANVLTF. The CDR3 DNA reads TGTGCCAGCACCCATGGAGGGATGCCTGGGGCCAACGTCCTGACTTTC.

The chain couples TRBV7-7 to TRBJ2-3, with 7 bases matching TRBD1. Germline V CDR1 and CDR2: SSHAT, FNYEAQ (reference sequence). Losses at the gene ends were 5 bases for V and 3 bases for J; bases not matched to a gene: 8. The CDR3 contains 15 residues. DNA for the CDR3: TGTGCCAGCAGCCAAGACAGGGTCCTTACAGATACGCAGTATTTT. This codes for CASSQDRVLTDTQYF.

This clone was seen only a few times. The chain links TRBV19 to TRBJ2-6, with D tentatively TRBD1 (6 bases). The CDR3 spans 16 residues. Trimming pared 4 bases from V and 1 base from J, leaving 11 bases between. Germline V lookup: CDR1 LNHDA, CDR2 SQIVND (reference sequence). CDR3 residues: CASSRQATSGANVLTF. CDR3 coding DNA: TGTGCCAGTAGTAGACAGGCGACTTCTGGGGCCAACGTCCTGACTTTC.

V is TRBV3-1 (or the pseudogene TRBV3-2) and J is TRBJ2-1; TRBD2 matches at 7 bases. The length of the CDR3 is 15 residues. The V segment lost 0 bases and the J segment 5 bases; nucleotides outside the gene matches: 4. Looked up from germline, CDR1 is LGHDT and CDR2 is YNNKEL (reference sequence). The chain's CDR3 is CASSQDGGRNNEQFF. The CDR3 bases are TGTGCCAGCAGCCAAGATGGCGGGAGAAACAATGAGCAGTTCTTC.

V usage is TRBV19 and J usage is TRBJ1-5; tentatively, D is TRBD1 (6 bases). The germline V and J ends were trimmed by 7 bases and 0 bases, with 22 bases remaining between them. The CDR3 consists of 18 residues. From germline, CDR1 is LNHDA and CDR2 SQIVND (reference sequence). The CDR3 DNA sequence: TGTGCCAGTACCCTACCCCCCAGGGGATCATATAGCAATCAGCCCCAGCATTTT. This codes for CASTLPPRGSYSNQPQHF.

This clone appeared once. This rearrangement joins TRBV19 to TRBJ2-2, with 8 bases aligning to TRBD1. The CDR3 runs to 16 residues. Looked up from germline, CDR1 is LNHDA and CDR2 is SQIVND (reference sequence). V was pared by 3 bases and J by 4 bases, with 7 bases of the junction left unmatched. This chain's CDR3 is CASSMGRTGTTGELFF. The CDR3, as DNA: TGTGCCAGTAGTATGGGCAGGACAGGGACCACCGGGGAGCTGTTTTTT. Full variable domain (rest looked up from reference TRBV19 and TRBJ2-2): DGGITQSPKYLFRKEGQNVTLSCEQNLNHDAMYWYRQDPGQGLRLIYYSQIVNDFQKGDIAEGYSVSREKKESFPLTVTSAQKNPTAFYLCASSMGRTGTTGELFFGEGSRLTVL.

The rearrangement links TRBV27 to TRBJ1-5; 7 bases align to TRBD1. The J segment lost 9 bases and the V segment lost 7 bases, leaving 21 bases of the junction unmatched. This CDR3 is built from 17 residues. Germline lookup yields CDR1 MNHEY and CDR2 SMNVEV (reference sequence). This CDR3 is CASNHLGDSPSSGPQHF. The CDR3 DNA follows: TGTGCCAGCAACCATTTAGGGGACAGCCCCTCATCGGGGCCCCAGCATTTT.

The chain recombines TRBV28 with TRBJ2-1, with no clear D. CDR1 and CDR2 (germline): MDHEN, SYDVKM. V lost 3 bases and J 0 bases, leaving 3 bases between the germline ends. CDR3 length: 13 amino acids. The CDR3, as DNA: TGTGCCAGCAGTTTCATCTCCTACAATGAGCAGTTCTTC. Translated: CASSFISYNEQFF.